This T cell receptor (beta chain) is drawn from a study of blood T cell repertoires in COVID-19. This CDR3 is built from 13 residues. V was pared by 5 bases and J by 2 bases, with 9 bases between. Germline values: CDR1 SNHLY, CDR2 FYNNEI. Repertoires were generated with immunoSEQ multiplex PCR, while TCRdb's copy carries only in-frame clones and drops some. Of about 150,000 clones in the sample, around three quarters were seen once. The chain links TRBV2 to TRBJ1-1; D is ambiguous. Sample: peripheral blood. The origin of this receptor is a man in his 60s with acute or convalescent COVID-19. The CDR3 DNA is TGTGCCAGCAGTTGGAACAGAAACACTGAAGCTTTCTTT. Protein sequence: CASSWNRNTEAFF.